This T cell receptor (beta chain) was identified in a study of neoadjuvant anti-PD-1 for oral cavity cancer. Looking at the study overall: Before surgery, most patients got three to four biweekly 3 mg/kg nivolumab doses. Patients without progression received a fourth nivolumab dose around day 43, then surgical resection on days 50-56.

This sample's time point: after neoadjuvant nivolumab, at surgical resection. After removal of 7 bases from V and 6 bases from J, the junction contained 14 bases not matched to a gene. The CDR3 consists of 16 residues. Germline V gene sequence: CDR1 SGHRS, CDR2 YFSETQ. Blood libraries mostly used approximately 450 ng genomic DNA, six replicates each. Profiled with immunoSEQ multiplex PCR; TCRdb holds only in-frame clones, not every one. The sample has about 12,000 clones, about 71% seen once; the top ten hold roughly 2.7%. The sample here was PBMCs, taken after nivolumab (anti-PD-1) treatment. The rearrangement uses TRBV5-1 and TRBJ2-3; 10 nucleotides align to TRBD2. The sequence was obtained from a person between 40 and 85 years old with oral cavity squamous cell carcinoma. As DNA, the CDR3 is TGCGCCAGCTGCCGCGGAGTAGCGGGGGGAATGGATACGCAGTATTTT. It codes for CASCRGVAGGMDTQYF.